This T cell receptor beta chain was recovered during a study of blood T cell repertoires in COVID-19. Overall study context: PBMCs, B-cell-depleted T cells, or T cells provided the cDNA or gDNA that made up the material.

Profiled with immunoSEQ multiplex PCR; TCRdb holds only in-frame clones, not every one. The data hold about 26,000 clones, with under 90% observed a single time. This clone was picked up a small number of times. Per the germline V gene, CDR1 is SGDLS and CDR2 is YYNGEE. The CDR3 is 16 amino acids. Trimming stripped 4 bases from V and 4 bases from J, with 17 bases between. This receptor was identified in a human donor in a cohort sampled during active COVID-19. The specimen was peripheral blood. This chain connects TRBV9 to TRBJ1-4; tentatively, D is TRBD1 (6 bases). CDR3 sequence (DNA): TGTGCCAGCAGCCCCCGCCCGGACAGCCTTAATGAAAAACTGTTTTTT. Encoded protein: CASSPRPDSLNEKLFF. The entire variable domain, with the rest obtained from reference TRBV9 and TRBJ1-4, is as follows: DSGVTQTPKHLITATGQRVTLRCSPRSGDLSVYWYQQSLDQGLQFLIQYYNGEERAKGNILERFSAQQFPDLHSELNLSSLELGDSALYFCASSPRPDSLNEKLFFGSGTQLSVL.